This T cell receptor beta chain was recovered during a study of blood T cell repertoires in COVID-19. Study as a whole: T cells, B-cell-depleted T cells, or PBMCs supplied cDNA or gDNA.

TCRdb's table, derived via immunoSEQ multiplex PCR, lists solely in-frame clones and lacks some. The sample has 150,000 to 200,000 clones, roughly 87% seen once. The germline V gene has CDR1 LNHDA and CDR2 SQIVND (reference sequence). The length of the CDR3 is 14 residues. V lost 7 bases and J 6 bases, leaving 16 bases between the germline ends. This clonotype originated in a woman between 45 and 60 years old with acute or convalescent COVID-19. The chain employs TRBV19 and TRBJ1-5, with no clear D. Material for sequencing was peripheral blood. The CDR3 DNA follows: TGTGCCAGTACCATGGAGAGGGAAGGTCAGCCCCAGCATTTT. It encodes CASTMEREGQPQHF.